Below, 4 T cell receptor beta chains from the same sample are listed, as sequenced in a study of TET2 disruption in CD19-targeted CAR T cells. No antigen is known for these receptors. Some clones are missing from TCRdb's copy, which holds only in-frame ones; the method was immunoSEQ multiplex PCR. The sample's table shows 25,000 to 30,000 clones. Treatment denoted: autologous CTL019 cells: CD19 CAR with 4-1BB and CD3 zeta domains. The sample in question was CD8- CAR+ T cells sorted from cultured blood T cells, obtained for CD19 CAR T cell therapy. The subset was: CD8-negative CAR-positive T cells from the infusion product. Receptors were obtained from a man in his 70s with chronic lymphocytic leukemia.

A remark on this clone: The missing CDR3 end, 3 residues past where the read stops, is filled in from the germline J gene. The chain is built from TRBV18 and TRBJ1-2, with TRBD1 matching 10 bases. This CDR3 is 15 amino acids long. Germline V CDR1 and CDR2: KGHSH, LQKENI. CDR3 loop: CASSPGQGVAYDYTF. CDR3 DNA (partial): TGTGCCAGCTCACCAGGACAGGGGGTGGCCTACGAC.

Note on this clone: The missing CDR3 end, 3 residues past where the read stops, is filled in from the germline J gene. The chain carries TRBV19 and TRBJ1-1; D is uncertain. This CDR3 is built from 14 residues. Deletions cut 3 bases from V and 1 base from J, with 9 bases between. CDR1 is LNHDA, CDR2 SQIVND, per germline (reference sequence). The CDR3 sequence is CASSIGRANTEAFF. The covered CDR3 bases are TGTGCCAGTAGTATTGGAAGGGCGAACACTGAA. The full variable domain, rest sourced from reference TRBV19 and TRBJ1-1, is DGGITQSPKYLFRKEGQNVTLSCEQNLNHDAMYWYRQDPGQGLRLIYYSQIVNDFQKGDIAEGYSVSREKKESFPLTVTSAQKNPTAFYLCASSIGRANTEAFFGQGTRLTVV.

A remark on this clone: The CDR3 end falls 3 residues outside the read, so it is completed with the germline J gene. J is TRBJ1-5 and V is TRBV19, with 12 positions matching TRBD1. The ends lost 3 bases at V and 6 bases at J; junction bases unmatched: 9. CDR1 is LNHDA and CDR2 is SQIVND in the germline V gene (reference sequence). The CDR3 runs to 17 residues. Partial CDR3 DNA: TGTGCCAGTAGTATGGGACCGGGACAGGGGGCCAGTCAGCCC. It codes for CASSMGPGQGASQP. The CDR3, in full, reads CASSMGPGQGASQPQHF.

As concerns this clone: The CDR3 end lies 3 residues beyond the end of the read and is filled in from the germline J gene. This sequence joins TRBV7-8 and TRBJ2-1, with D possibly matching TRBD2 (7 bases). The V gene's germline CDR1 is SGHVS and CDR2 FQNEAQ. Trimming stripped 1 base from V and 6 bases from J, with 13 bases between. The CDR3 spans 15 residues. Incomplete CDR3 DNA: TGTGCCAGCAGCTTAGTACGGGGGGCGCTCAATGAG. Amino acids: CASSLVRGALNE. The whole CDR3 sequence reads CASSLVRGALNEQFF.